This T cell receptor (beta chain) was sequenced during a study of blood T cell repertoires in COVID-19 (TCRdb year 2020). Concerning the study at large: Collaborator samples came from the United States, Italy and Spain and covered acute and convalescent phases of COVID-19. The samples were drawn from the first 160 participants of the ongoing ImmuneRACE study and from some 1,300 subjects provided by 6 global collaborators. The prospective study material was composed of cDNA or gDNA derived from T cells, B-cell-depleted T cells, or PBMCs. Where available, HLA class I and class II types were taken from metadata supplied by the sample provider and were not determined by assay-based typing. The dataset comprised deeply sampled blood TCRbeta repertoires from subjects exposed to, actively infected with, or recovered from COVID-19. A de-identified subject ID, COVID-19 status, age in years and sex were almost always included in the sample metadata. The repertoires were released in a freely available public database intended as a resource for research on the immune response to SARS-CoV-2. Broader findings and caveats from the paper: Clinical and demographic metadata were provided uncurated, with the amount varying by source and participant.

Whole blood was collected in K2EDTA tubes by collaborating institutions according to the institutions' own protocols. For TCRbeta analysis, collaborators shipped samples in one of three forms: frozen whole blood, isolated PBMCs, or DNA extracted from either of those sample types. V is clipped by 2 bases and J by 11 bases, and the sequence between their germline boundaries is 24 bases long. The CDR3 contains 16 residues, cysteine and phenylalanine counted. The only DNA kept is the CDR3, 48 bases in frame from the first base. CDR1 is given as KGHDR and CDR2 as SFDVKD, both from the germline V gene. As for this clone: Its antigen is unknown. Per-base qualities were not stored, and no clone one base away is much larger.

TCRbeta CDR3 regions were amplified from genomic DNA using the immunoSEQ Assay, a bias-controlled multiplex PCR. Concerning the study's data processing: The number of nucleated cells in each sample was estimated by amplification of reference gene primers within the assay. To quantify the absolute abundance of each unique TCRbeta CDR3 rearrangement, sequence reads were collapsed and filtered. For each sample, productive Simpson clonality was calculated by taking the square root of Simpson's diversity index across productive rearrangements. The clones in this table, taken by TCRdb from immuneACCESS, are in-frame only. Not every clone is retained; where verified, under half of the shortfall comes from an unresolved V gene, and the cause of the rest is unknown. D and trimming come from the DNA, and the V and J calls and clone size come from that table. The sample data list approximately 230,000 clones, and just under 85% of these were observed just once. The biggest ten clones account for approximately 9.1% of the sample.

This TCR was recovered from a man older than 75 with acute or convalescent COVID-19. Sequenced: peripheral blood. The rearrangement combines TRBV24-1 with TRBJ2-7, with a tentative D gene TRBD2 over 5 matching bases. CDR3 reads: CATSDSGKPRFGRKYF. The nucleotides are TGTGCCACCAGTGATTCCGGGAAGCCGAGGTTTGGGAGAAAGTACTTC.